This entry lists 25 T cell receptor beta chains sequenced from one sample in a study of shared clonotypes between healthy human individuals. TCRdb's copy holds only in-frame clones and misses some; the assay was immunoSEQ multiplex PCR. The data contain roughly 2.4 million clones, roughly 95% of them singletons. Specimen: naive CD4+ T cells sorted from blood. As to subset: CD45RA+ positively selected. Every receptor here comes from a man aged 18-30 years in good health.

The V and J genes are TRBV7-2 and TRBJ1-3; D remains ambiguous. CDR3 length: 15 amino acids. Trimming removed 1 base from V and 0 bases from J, with 7 bases in between. Germline V lookup: CDR1 SGHTA, CDR2 FQGNSA. The CDR3 here is CASSLGLSSGNTIYF. The CDR3 DNA reads as TGTGCCAGCAGCTTAGGGCTGAGCTCTGGAAACACCATATATTTT.

The chain uses TRBV28 and TRBJ2-4, with D perhaps matching TRBD2 (5 bases). Between the trimmed V and J ends, which lost 2 bases and 0 bases, there was a span of 5 bases. The CDR3 length is 14 residues. Germline assignment: CDR1 MDHEN and CDR2 SYDVKM. The CDR3 DNA reads TGTGCCAGCAGTTTAGAGGGAGCCAAAAACATTCAGTACTTC. Translating it yields CASSLEGAKNIQYF.

The chain carries TRBV7-2 and TRBJ2-7; the match to TRBD1 covers 8 bases. The ends lost 5 bases at V and 3 bases at J; junction bases unmatched: 6. This CDR3 region has 14 residues. Per the germline V gene, CDR1 is SGHTA and CDR2 is FQGNSA. The CDR3 DNA reads as TGTGCCAGCAGCAGAGGCAGGGGGCTCTACGAGCAGTACTTC. The encoded protein is CASSRGRGLYEQYF. Based on the CDR3 plus reference TRBV7-2 and TRBJ2-7, the full variable domain is GAGVSQSPSNKVTEKGKDVELRCDPISGHTALYWYRQSLGQGLEFLIYFQGNSAPDKSGLPSDRFSAERTGGSVSTLTIQRTQQEDSAVYLCASSRGRGLYEQYFGPGTRLTVT.

This chain's CDR3 is CSVTRATSPTDTQYF. In nucleotides, the CDR3 is TGCAGCGTTACCCGGGCCACGAGCCCCACAGATACGCAGTATTTT. This chain connects TRBV29-1 to TRBJ2-3; no definite D call. This CDR3 has 15 residues. The V end lost 5 bases, the J end lost 2 bases, and 17 bases lay between the germline ends. CDR1 is SQVTM and CDR2 is ANQGSEA in the germline V gene.

The rearrangement links TRBV5-1 to TRBJ1-6; D unresolved. CDR1 is SGHRS and CDR2 is YFSETQ in the germline V gene. V lost 0 bases to trimming and J lost 8 bases, with 12 bases between them. The CDR3 length is 15 residues. CDR3 amino acids: CASSLATGVDSPLHF. The DNA of the CDR3 is TGCGCCAGCAGCTTGGCAACTGGGGTGGATTCACCCCTCCACTTT.

The chain joins TRBV7-2 to TRBJ2-7; D might be TRBD2 (5 bases). Germline CDR1 is SGHTA and CDR2 is FQGNSA. Deletions cut 3 bases from V and 7 bases from J, with 10 bases between. This CDR3 comprises 12 residues. CDR3 DNA: TGTGCCAGCAGCTTGCCGAGGGTGGAGCAGTACTTC. As protein: CASSLPRVEQYF.

The chain is built from TRBV28 and TRBJ1-1; no clear D gene. The CDR3 is made up of 15 amino acids. Trimming removed 3 bases from V and 2 bases from J, with 13 bases in between. Germline V CDR1 and CDR2: MDHEN, SYDVKM. CDR3 loop: CASSFVGLGNTEAFF. CDR3 DNA sequence: TGTGCCAGCAGTTTTGTAGGATTGGGTAACACTGAAGCTTTCTTT.

V gene TRBV28 combines with J gene TRBJ1-1; 9 nucleotides agree with TRBD1. The germline gives CDR1 MDHEN, CDR2 SYDVKM. The ends lost 0 bases at V and 0 bases at J; junction bases unmatched: 2. The CDR3 runs 16 residues. The CDR3 reads CASSLWDRGVNTEAFF. Written as DNA, the CDR3 is TGTGCCAGCAGTTTATGGGACAGGGGCGTGAACACTGAAGCTTTCTTT.

This clone has only one observation. The rearrangement links TRBV6-6 to TRBJ1-5; D may be TRBD1 (6 bases). The V and J ends lost 6 bases and 6 bases respectively, with 12 bases between them. CDR1 and CDR2 from the germline V gene are MNHNY and SVGAGI (reference sequence). This CDR3 spans 13 amino acids. As DNA, the CDR3 is TGTGCCAGCAGCCACACAGGGACTCAGCCCCAGCATTTT. Translated, it gives CASSHTGTQPQHF.

The rearrangement links TRBV11-2 to TRBJ2-2; D not certain. The germline gives CDR1 SGHAT, CDR2 FQNNGV. The CDR3 runs to 14 residues. Trimming took 2 bases from V and 4 from J, leaving 8 bases between them. CDR3 in amino acids: CASSLLSGTGELFF. The CDR3 nucleotides read TGTGCCAGCAGCTTACTCAGTGGCACCGGGGAGCTGTTTTTT. Supplemented by reference TRBV11-2 and TRBJ2-2, the full variable domain reads EAGVAQSPRYKIIEKRQSVAFWCNPISGHATLYWYQQILGQGPKLLIQFQNNGVVDDSQLPKDRFSAERLKGVDSTLKIQPAKLEDSAVYLCASSLLSGTGELFFGEGSRLTVL.

V gene TRBV28 combines with J gene TRBJ1-3; D remains ambiguous. V gave up 4 bases and J gave up 6 bases, with 4 bases separating them. Germline V gives CDR1 MDHEN, CDR2 SYDVKM. The CDR3 extends over 11 amino acids. CDR3 residues: CASSSQNTIYF. The CDR3, as DNA: TGTGCCAGCAGTTCCCAAAACACCATATATTTT.

This chain uses TRBV11-2 with TRBJ1-5; possibly TRBD1 for D (6 bases). The V gene's germline CDR1 is SGHAT and CDR2 FQNNGV. This CDR3 region has 15 residues. V was pared by 1 base and J by 7 bases, with 14 bases between. The CDR3 nucleotides are TGTGCCAGCAGCTTAGGATGGGGGGGCGGCCAGCCCCAGCATTTT. Amino acids: CASSLGWGGGQPQHF. Looking up the rest from reference TRBV11-2 and TRBJ1-5 gives the full variable domain: EAGVAQSPRYKIIEKRQSVAFWCNPISGHATLYWYQQILGQGPKLLIQFQNNGVVDDSQLPKDRFSAERLKGVDSTLKIQPAKLEDSAVYLCASSLGWGGGQPQHFGDGTRLSIL.

V is TRBV27 and J is TRBJ1-5, with D unresolved. Trimming took off 5 bases at V and 0 bases at J, with 11 bases between the two ends. The CDR3 is 15 amino acids. CDR1 and CDR2 from the germline V gene are MNHEY and SMNVEV (reference sequence). Here the CDR3 DNA reads TGTGCCAGCAGTGAGGGCGGAACTAGCAATCAGCCCCAGCATTTT. Its translation: CASSEGGTSNQPQHF.

This clone has a single count. The chain uses TRBV30 and TRBJ1-4, with D possibly being TRBD1 (5 bases). V lost 1 base and J lost 7, with 16 bases in between. This CDR3 region has 15 residues. Germline-derived CDR1 and CDR2 are GTSNPN and SVGIG (reference sequence). The CDR3 spells CAWSAPGPRGEKLFF. The CDR3 nucleotides are TGTGCCTGGAGTGCCCCGGGACCACGAGGTGAAAAACTGTTTTTT.

This clone showed up just once. V usage is TRBV9 and J usage is TRBJ1-6; D is perhaps TRBD1 (5 bases). V was cut by 2 bases and J by 7 bases, with 19 bases left in between. The V gene's germline CDR1 is SGDLS and CDR2 YYNGEE. The CDR3 loop spans 17 amino acids. Written as DNA, the CDR3 is TGTGCCAGCAGCGTGGGGATCTCAGGGACGGGGAATTCACCCCTCCACTTT. The encoded protein is CASSVGISGTGNSPLHF. Combining the CDR3 with reference TRBV9 and TRBJ1-6 gives the whole variable domain DSGVTQTPKHLITATGQRVTLRCSPRSGDLSVYWYQQSLDQGLQFLIQYYNGEERAKGNILERFSAQQFPDLHSELNLSSLELGDSALYFCASSVGISGTGNSPLHFGNGTRLTVT.

The rearrangement uses TRBV28 and TRBJ1-5, with unresolved D. Germline V lookup: CDR1 MDHEN, CDR2 SYDVKM. The CDR3 length is 12 residues. The V and J ends lost 6 bases and 9 bases respectively, with 12 bases between them. The CDR3: CASRSPAGPQHF. CDR3 DNA sequence: TGTGCCAGCAGATCCCCCGCAGGGCCCCAGCATTTT.

As concerns this clone: The sample has other DNA sequences that encode this CDR3 too. The chain carries TRBV28 and TRBJ1-1; 7 bases map to TRBD1. CDR1 and CDR2 from the germline V gene are MDHEN and SYDVKM. The CDR3 totals 15 residues. Trimming at V came to 6 bases and at J to 0 bases, leaving 7 bases not matched to a gene. CDR3 protein: CASSSPGTVNTEAFF. In DNA, the CDR3 is TGTGCCAGCAGCTCACCGGGGACAGTGAACACTGAAGCTTTCTTT. Filled out from reference TRBV28 and TRBJ1-1, the complete variable domain reads DVKVTQSSRYLVKRTGEKVFLECVQDMDHENMFWYRQDPGLGLRLIYFSYDVKMKEKGDIPEGYSVSREKKERFSLILESASTNQTSMYLCASSSPGTVNTEAFFGQGTRLTVV.

The chain uses TRBV5-1 and TRBJ2-7; 8 bases fit TRBD2. Germline V gives CDR1 SGHRS, CDR2 YFSETQ. The length of the CDR3 is 14 residues. V shed 2 bases, J shed 6 bases, and the junction held 7 bases outside the gene matches. This CDR3 is CASSFSAGVFEQYF. In DNA, the CDR3 is TGCGCCAGCAGCTTTTCAGCGGGGGTTTTCGAGCAGTACTTC.

The chain recombines TRBV11-3 with TRBJ2-1; maybe TRBD1 (6 bases). The CDR3 spans 12 residues. Trimming removed 5 bases at V and 7 bases at J, with 9 bases between. CDR1 SGHNT and CDR2 YENEEA come from the germline V gene. The CDR3 DNA is TGTGCCAGCAGCCGCGACAGGAATGAGCAGTTCTTC. Translated: CASSRDRNEQFF.

The chain is built from TRBV5-4 and TRBJ1-4; the D gene is possibly TRBD1 (6 bases). CDR3 length: 16 residues. The germline CDR1 and CDR2 sequences are SGHNT and YYREEE (reference sequence). V shed 3 bases and J shed 8 bases, with 20 bases lying between them. Here the CDR3 DNA reads TGTGCCAGCAGCTCCGGGGGCGGGGAGGTGGGAGAAAAACTGTTTTTT. Amino acid sequence: CASSSGGGEVGEKLFF.

This chain connects TRBV9 to TRBJ1-4; D uncertain. Germline lookup yields CDR1 SGDLS and CDR2 YYNGEE. Trimming took off 0 bases at V and 5 bases at J, with 8 bases between the two ends. The CDR3 has 14 amino acids. CDR3 sequence reads: CASSVVSGNEKLFF. The CDR3 DNA reads TGTGCCAGCAGCGTAGTGTCGGGGAATGAAAAACTGTTTTTT.

The CDR3 region is CASSVGTGYNSPLHF. CDR3 coding DNA: TGTGCCAGCAGTGTAGGGACGGGGTATAATTCACCCCTCCACTTT. The chain joins TRBV2 to TRBJ1-6; D perhaps matches TRBD1 (5 bases). With 4 bases removed from V and 4 bases from J, the gap between germline ends came to 11 bases. The CDR3 is 15 amino acids. The germline CDR1 and CDR2 sequences are SNHLY and FYNNEI.

This clone was observed a single time. The rearrangement uses TRBV30 and TRBJ2-7; D gene unclear. Germline V CDR1 and CDR2: GTSNPN, SVGIG (reference sequence). Trimming took 2 bases from V and 4 from J, leaving 12 bases between them. This CDR3 region has 13 residues. The CDR3 here is CAWSPPGAYEQYF. In DNA, the CDR3 is TGTGCCTGGAGTCCCCCGGGCGCTTACGAGCAGTACTTC.

V and J are TRBV2 and TRBJ1-6; D gene uncertain. V was shortened by 4 bases and J by 6 bases, with 13 bases between the two germline ends. This CDR3 has 15 amino acids. Looked up from germline, CDR1 is SNHLY and CDR2 is FYNNEI. The DNA of the CDR3 is TGTGCCAGCAGTGCCCATGGAAGCGGTAATTCACCCCTCCACTTT. As protein: CASSAHGSGNSPLHF.

As regards this clone: Relative to the germline gene, one junction end is altered; a read error may explain this. V and J are TRBV18 and TRBJ1-1; D remains unclear. The CDR3 loop spans 14 amino acids. CDR1 and CDR2 (germline): KGHSH, LQKENI. CDR3: CASTPRWEDTEAFF. The CDR3 DNA is TGTGCCAGCACACCCCGGTGGGAGGACACTGAAGCTTTCTTT. Supplemented by reference TRBV18 and TRBJ1-1, the full variable domain reads NAGVMQNPRHLVRRRGQEARLRCSPMKGHSHVYWYRQLPEEGLKFMVYLQKENIIDESGMPKERFSAEFPKEGPSILRIQQVVRGDSAAYFCASTPRWEDTEAFFGQGTRLTVV.